This T cell receptor (beta chain) was sequenced during a study of T cell responses to AZD1222 COVID-19 vaccine. Study-level results: Recipients of two AZD1222 doses showed rising Spike-specific TCR breadth and depth.

Data came from immunoSEQ multiplex PCR; TCRdb stores just in-frame clones and leaves some out. The profile covers 150,000 to 200,000 clones, with roughly 88% appearing a single time and approximately 0.98% taken by the ten largest. Germline CDR1 is SEHNR and CDR2 is FQNEAQ (reference sequence). The CDR3 totals 15 residues. V lost 1 base and J lost 5; bases outside the gene matches: 4. About this clone itself: Its target is not known.

This sequence was found in an adult in good health. The sequencing used peripheral blood, collected on day 0 of AZD1222 vaccination. This chain uses TRBV7-9 with TRBJ1-4; 7 positions agree with TRBD1. In nucleotides, the CDR3 is TGTGCCAGCAGCTTAGAGGGGGCTGACAATGAAAAACTGTTTTTT. This codes for CASSLEGADNEKLFF.